A selection of T cell receptor beta chains follows, all from one sample in a study of human T cells and chemical hapten exposure. TCRdb used MiXCR to reprocess the RACE reads, holding one entry per CDR3 protein. The sample has 140,000 or so distinct CDR3 sequences; about 11% are singletons. This sample comprised whole blood, obtained in connection with sensitization to the hapten diphenylcyclopropenone (DPC). The receptors shown here come from a woman between 45 and 60 years old with alopecia areata. Some clones in this sample may be carry-over from other donors' samples. The CDR3 runs from the conserved cysteine through the conserved F or W. A D gene is named only where the DNA matches it firmly. Clone sizes are given selectively: once, few, many, or a class where the clone is expanded.

v_call: TRBV20-1; d_call: TRBD2; clone_size: few; cdr3_length: 17; j_call: TRBJ2-5; cdr3_nt: TGCAGTGCTAGAATGGGACTAGCGGGAGTGTACCAAGAGACCCAGTACTTC; cdr3_aa: CSARMGLAGVYQETQYF
v_call: TRBV11-1; d_call: TRBD2; clone_size: few; cdr3_length: 18; j_call: TRBJ2-3; cdr3_nt: TGTGCCAGCAGCTTAATCTCCGGGGGGACGGACGGCACAGATACGCAGTATTTT; cdr3_aa: CASSLISGGTDGTDTQYF
v_call: TRBV25-1; d_call: .; clone_size: many; cdr3_length: 15; j_call: TRBJ1-2; cdr3_nt: TGTGCCACCTCTGGGTCTGGGATACCCGGCTATGGCTACACCTTC; cdr3_aa: CATSGSGIPGYGYTF
v_call: TRBV11-3; d_call: .; clone_size: .; cdr3_length: 15; j_call: TRBJ2-7; cdr3_nt: TGTGCCAGCAGCTTAGACCCGGTGAGGGGCTACGAGCAGTACTTC; cdr3_aa: CASSLDPVRGYEQYF
v_call: TRBV4-3; d_call: TRBD1; clone_size: few; cdr3_length: 16; j_call: TRBJ2-2; cdr3_nt: TGCGCCAGCAGCCAAGAAGGGACAGGGTTCCCCGGGGAGCTGTTTTTT; cdr3_aa: CASSQEGTGFPGELFF
v_call: TRBV20-1; d_call: TRBD2; clone_size: .; cdr3_length: 17; j_call: TRBJ2-7; cdr3_nt: TGCAGTGCTAGAGATCTAATCAGGGCTAGCGGAATCTACGAGCAGTACTTC; cdr3_aa: CSARDLIRASGIYEQYF
v_call: TRBV7-2; d_call: .; clone_size: few; cdr3_length: 15; j_call: TRBJ1-1; cdr3_nt: TGTGCCAGCAGCTTAGGGGCAGGGTGGAACACTGAAGCTTTCTTT; cdr3_aa: CASSLGAGWNTEAFF
v_call: TRBV20-1; d_call: .; clone_size: few; cdr3_length: 16; j_call: TRBJ2-5; cdr3_nt: TGCAGTGCTAGAGGTGCGATTCCTGGACGAGAGGAGACCCAGTACTTC; cdr3_aa: CSARGAIPGREETQYF
v_call: TRBV6-1; d_call: .; clone_size: few; cdr3_length: 14; j_call: TRBJ2-1; cdr3_nt: TGTGCCAGCAGTGAAGCCGGGGGTAGGAATGAGCAGTTCTTC; cdr3_aa: CASSEAGGRNEQFF
v_call: TRBV24-1; d_call: .; clone_size: few; cdr3_length: 13; j_call: TRBJ2-7; cdr3_nt: TGTGCCACCAGTGATCCCCCTGAGGACGAGCAGTACTTC; cdr3_aa: CATSDPPEDEQYF
v_call: TRBV5-6; d_call: TRBD2; clone_size: many; cdr3_length: 22; j_call: TRBJ2-2; cdr3_nt: TGTGCCAGCAGCTCAATCACTCTACTAGCGGGAGAGGGTAGGGCGAACACCGGGGAGCTGTTTTTT; cdr3_aa: CASSSITLLAGEGRANTGELFF
v_call: TRBV4-1; d_call: TRBD2; clone_size: many; cdr3_length: 16; j_call: TRBJ2-2; cdr3_nt: TGCGCCAGCAGCTCGGGACTAGCGGTAAACACCGGGGAGCTGTTTTTT; cdr3_aa: CASSSGLAVNTGELFF
v_call: TRBV14; d_call: .; clone_size: few; cdr3_length: 13; j_call: TRBJ2-2; cdr3_nt: TGTGCCAGCAGAGGCGTTAACACCGGGGAGCTGTTTTTT; cdr3_aa: CASRGVNTGELFF
v_call: TRBV5-1; d_call: TRBD1; clone_size: many; cdr3_length: 15; j_call: TRBJ2-7; cdr3_nt: TGCGCCAGCAGCCTTCAGGGGACAGGGGCCTACGAGCAGTACTTC; cdr3_aa: CASSLQGTGAYEQYF
v_call: TRBV4-1; d_call: TRBD2; clone_size: few; cdr3_length: 16; j_call: TRBJ2-7; cdr3_nt: TGCGCCAGCAGCCAGGCTCCGGGACTAGTAACCTACGAGCAGTACTTC; cdr3_aa: CASSQAPGLVTYEQYF
v_call: TRBV20-1; d_call: TRBD1; clone_size: .; cdr3_length: 15; j_call: TRBJ2-3; cdr3_nt: TGCAGTGCTGGGGCAATGGGACAGTACACAGATACGCAGTATTTT; cdr3_aa: CSAGAMGQYTDTQYF
v_call: TRBV28; d_call: .; clone_size: few; cdr3_length: 13; j_call: TRBJ2-5; cdr3_nt: TGTGCCAGCAGGCTTAATGATGGGGAGACCCAGTACTTC; cdr3_aa: CASRLNDGETQYF
v_call: TRBV11-3; d_call: TRBD2; clone_size: .; cdr3_length: 13; j_call: TRBJ2-3; cdr3_nt: TGTGCCAGCAGCGGGACTAGCGGGGACACGCAGTATTTT; cdr3_aa: CASSGTSGDTQYF
v_call: TRBV7-3; d_call: .; clone_size: .; cdr3_length: 14; j_call: TRBJ2-5; cdr3_nt: TGTGCCAGCAGCTTCACCGGGAGCCAAGAGACCCAGTACTTC; cdr3_aa: CASSFTGSQETQYF
v_call: TRBV18; d_call: TRBD2; clone_size: few; cdr3_length: 13; j_call: TRBJ2-1; cdr3_nt: TGTGCCAGCTCAGAGGGACTAGACAATGAGCAGTTCTTC; cdr3_aa: CASSEGLDNEQFF
v_call: TRBV29-1; d_call: .; clone_size: .; cdr3_length: 12; j_call: TRBJ1-1; cdr3_nt: TGCAGCGTTGAAGGGGTGAACACTGAAGCTTTCTTT; cdr3_aa: CSVEGVNTEAFF
v_call: TRBV11-2; d_call: TRBD2; clone_size: few; cdr3_length: 17; j_call: TRBJ2-7; cdr3_nt: TGTGCCAGCAGCCGGAGTACGGGAGGGTCCAACTCCTACGAGCAGTACTTC; cdr3_aa: CASSRSTGGSNSYEQYF
v_call: TRBV7-2; d_call: TRBD2; clone_size: few; cdr3_length: 14; j_call: TRBJ2-7; cdr3_nt: TGTGCCAGCACCGGACTAGCGGGACCCTACGAGCAGTACTTC; cdr3_aa: CASTGLAGPYEQYF
v_call: TRBV6-6; d_call: .; clone_size: .; cdr3_length: 14; j_call: TRBJ1-2; cdr3_nt: TGTGCCAGCAGTTACGGGCCAGAGGTGAATGGCTACACCTTC; cdr3_aa: CASSYGPEVNGYTF
v_call: TRBV30; d_call: .; clone_size: .; cdr3_length: 14; j_call: TRBJ1-6; cdr3_nt: TGTGCCTGGAGTCCCGTGGGGGCTAATTCACCCCTCCACTTT; cdr3_aa: CAWSPVGANSPLHF
v_call: TRBV2; d_call: TRBD1; clone_size: many; cdr3_length: 13; j_call: TRBJ2-4; cdr3_nt: TGTGCCAGCAGTGAGGACAGGGAAAACATTCAGTACTTC; cdr3_aa: CASSEDRENIQYF
v_call: TRBV20-1; d_call: TRBD2; clone_size: many; cdr3_length: 19; j_call: TRBJ2-7; cdr3_nt: TGCAGTGCTAGAAGCCTACCCGGGACTAGCGGGAGGGCCTTGAACGAGCAGTACTTC; cdr3_aa: CSARSLPGTSGRALNEQYF
v_call: TRBV20-1; d_call: TRBD2; clone_size: .; cdr3_length: 14; j_call: TRBJ2-7; cdr3_nt: TGCAGTGCACCCGGACTAGCGGGAAGTTACGAGCAGTACTTC; cdr3_aa: CSAPGLAGSYEQYF
v_call: TRBV5-4; d_call: TRBD2; clone_size: many; cdr3_length: 15; j_call: TRBJ2-1; cdr3_nt: TGTGCCAGCAGCTTGGAGGGACTAGTTCGGAATGAGCAGTTCTTC; cdr3_aa: CASSLEGLVRNEQFF
v_call: TRBV6-5; d_call: .; clone_size: many; cdr3_length: 12; j_call: TRBJ2-2; cdr3_nt: TGTGCCAGCAGTTTGAACACCGGGGAGCTGTTTTTT; cdr3_aa: CASSLNTGELFF
v_call: TRBV7-2; d_call: .; clone_size: .; cdr3_length: 12; j_call: TRBJ2-3; cdr3_nt: TGTGCCAGCAGCCAGATGACAGATACGCAGTATTTT; cdr3_aa: CASSQMTDTQYF
v_call: TRBV20-1; d_call: .; clone_size: many; cdr3_length: 15; j_call: TRBJ2-3; cdr3_nt: TGCAGTGCTAGGGCCAGAGAAGGGGGGATGGATACGCAGTATTTT; cdr3_aa: CSARAREGGMDTQYF
v_call: TRBV7-3; d_call: TRBD2; clone_size: many; cdr3_length: 16; j_call: TRBJ2-1; cdr3_nt: TGTGCCAGCAGCCCCCGAGCGGGGGGGGGATGGAATGAGCAGTTCTTC; cdr3_aa: CASSPRAGGGWNEQFF
v_call: TRBV6-6; d_call: .; clone_size: many; cdr3_length: 11; j_call: TRBJ1-1; cdr3_nt: TGTGCCAGCAGTGGCGCCGCTGAAGCTTTCTTT; cdr3_aa: CASSGAAEAFF
v_call: TRBV27; d_call: TRBD1; clone_size: .; cdr3_length: 16; j_call: TRBJ1-2; cdr3_nt: TGTGCCAGCAGCCGCTACGGAACGACAGGGAACTATGGCTACACCTTC; cdr3_aa: CASSRYGTTGNYGYTF
v_call: TRBV11-2; d_call: .; clone_size: few; cdr3_length: 15; j_call: TRBJ2-1; cdr3_nt: TGTGCCAGCAGCTTTGGTACTTTTGGACACAATGAGCAGTTCTTC; cdr3_aa: CASSFGTFGHNEQFF
v_call: TRBV19; d_call: .; clone_size: .; cdr3_length: 13; j_call: TRBJ2-5; cdr3_nt: TGTGCCAGTAGTATTGGATCCGTGGAGACCCAGTACTTC; cdr3_aa: CASSIGSVETQYF
v_call: TRBV29-1; d_call: TRBD2; clone_size: .; cdr3_length: 14; j_call: TRBJ2-7; cdr3_nt: TGCAGCGTTCTCCGGTTGGGACTAAGCGGCGAGCAGTACTTC; cdr3_aa: CSVLRLGLSGEQYF
v_call: TRBV6-2/TRBV6-3; d_call: TRBD1; clone_size: .; cdr3_length: 15; j_call: TRBJ1-5; cdr3_nt: TGTGCCAGCAGCCCCGACAGGGAGGCGAATCAGCCCCAGCATTTT; cdr3_aa: CASSPDREANQPQHF
v_call: TRBV11-3; d_call: TRBD1; clone_size: .; cdr3_length: 14; j_call: TRBJ2-7; cdr3_nt: TGTGCCAGCAGACCGAGGACAGGGTATGACGAGCAGTACTTC; cdr3_aa: CASRPRTGYDEQYF
v_call: TRBV7-9; d_call: TRBD1; clone_size: .; cdr3_length: 13; j_call: TRBJ1-2; cdr3_nt: TGTGCCAGCAGCTTAGCCGGGACAGGAGGCTACACCTTC; cdr3_aa: CASSLAGTGGYTF
v_call: TRBV7-9; d_call: .; clone_size: many; cdr3_length: 15; j_call: TRBJ2-3; cdr3_nt: TGTGCCAGCAGCCCCCCCCTGGCCGACACAGATACGCAGTATTTT; cdr3_aa: CASSPPLADTDTQYF
v_call: TRBV6-1; d_call: .; clone_size: few; cdr3_length: 13; j_call: TRBJ2-7; cdr3_nt: TGTGCCAGCAGTGACCAGGGTGTGTACGAGCAGTACTTC; cdr3_aa: CASSDQGVYEQYF
v_call: TRBV18; d_call: .; clone_size: few; cdr3_length: 14; j_call: TRBJ2-2; cdr3_nt: TGTGCCAGCTCACTCCAGGCGGGCACCGGGGAGCTGTTTTTT; cdr3_aa: CASSLQAGTGELFF
v_call: TRBV7-8; d_call: TRBD1; clone_size: .; cdr3_length: 18; j_call: TRBJ2-1; cdr3_nt: TGTGCCAGCAGCTTAAATGCCGGGACAGTTATCCCCTACAATGAGCAGTTCTTC; cdr3_aa: CASSLNAGTVIPYNEQFF
v_call: TRBV29-1; d_call: .; clone_size: few; cdr3_length: 14; j_call: TRBJ1-3; cdr3_nt: TGCAGCGTCCGGGGGCTAACCGGGGGAAACACCATATATTTT; cdr3_aa: CSVRGLTGGNTIYF
v_call: TRBV10-3; d_call: .; clone_size: .; cdr3_length: 11; j_call: TRBJ2-1; cdr3_nt: TGTGCCATCAGTGTGTTGAATGAGCAGTTCTTC; cdr3_aa: CAISVLNEQFF
v_call: TRBV20-1; d_call: TRBD2; clone_size: many; cdr3_length: 14; j_call: TRBJ2-3; cdr3_nt: TGCAGTGCTAGCCTTGCGGGAGGGGGGGATACGCAGTATTTT; cdr3_aa: CSASLAGGGDTQYF
v_call: TRBV18; d_call: .; clone_size: .; cdr3_length: 11; j_call: TRBJ1-1; cdr3_nt: TGTGCCAGCTCACCGAAGGAAGAAGCTTTCTTT; cdr3_aa: CASSPKEEAFF
v_call: TRBV11-2; d_call: TRBD1; clone_size: many; cdr3_length: 15; j_call: TRBJ2-5; cdr3_nt: TGTGCCAGCAGCGGAAGGGGGACAGTTCAAGAGACCCAGTACTTC; cdr3_aa: CASSGRGTVQETQYF
v_call: TRBV6-5; d_call: TRBD1; clone_size: many; cdr3_length: 17; j_call: TRBJ2-6; cdr3_nt: TGTGCCAGCACGGGCGGACAGGGGCTTTACCTGGCCAACGTCCTGACTTTC; cdr3_aa: CASTGGQGLYLANVLTF
v_call: TRBV11-1; d_call: .; clone_size: many; cdr3_length: 16; j_call: TRBJ2-1; cdr3_nt: TGTGCCAGCAGCTTTTCCGGGTCTTACTCCTACAATGAGCAGTTCTTC; cdr3_aa: CASSFSGSYSYNEQFF
v_call: TRBV7-3; d_call: .; clone_size: many; cdr3_length: 14; j_call: TRBJ2-3; cdr3_nt: TGTGCCAGCAGCTTAACGAGGTCCACAGATACGCAGTATTTT; cdr3_aa: CASSLTRSTDTQYF
v_call: TRBV2; d_call: .; clone_size: few; cdr3_length: 12; j_call: TRBJ2-7; cdr3_nt: TGTGCCAGCAATGGGGACTCCTACGAGCAGTACTTC; cdr3_aa: CASNGDSYEQYF
v_call: TRBV28; d_call: TRBD2; clone_size: few; cdr3_length: 14; j_call: TRBJ2-5; cdr3_nt: TGTGCCAGCAGCTTAGTGAACGGGAGGGAGACCCAGTACTTC; cdr3_aa: CASSLVNGRETQYF